Listed below are T cell receptor beta chains from one sample, sequenced in a study of T cells in Graves' hyperthyroidism and ophthalmopathy. TCRdb re-derived calls from the multiplex PCR reads in MiXCR, one entry per CDR3 protein. Among about 620,000 distinct CDR3 sequences listed, 15% to 20% were seen once. The sequencing sample was made of blood. The receptors come from a woman aged 25 to 39 with Graves' hyperthyroidism. The CDR3 runs from the conserved cysteine through the conserved F or W. A D gene is named only where the DNA matches it firmly. Some rows have no size entry. The others give once, few or many, or a class for an expanded clone.

.	TRBV6-1	TRBJ2-1	TRBD2	16	TGTGCCAGCAGTAGGACTAGCGGGAGAGGGTGGAATGAGCAGTTCTTC	CASSRTSGRGWNEQFF
many	TRBV18	TRBJ2-3	.	15	TGTGCCAGCTCACTAGTGGCAGGTAGTGAAGATACGCAGTATTTT	CASSLVAGSEDTQYF
many	TRBV2	TRBJ2-1	.	12	TGTGCCAGCATTTACTCCTACAATGAGCAGTTCTTC	CASIYSYNEQFF
few	TRBV4-2	TRBJ2-3	TRBD2	19	TGTGCCAGCAGCCAAGATGGTCTTACAAGCGGGAGGGAGGCAGATACGCAGTATTTT	CASSQDGLTSGREADTQYF
many	TRBV12-3/TRBV12-4	TRBJ2-7	.	13	TGTGCCAGCAGTTACCGTGGGCCCAGCGAGCAGTACTTC	CASSYRGPSEQYF
many	TRBV20-1	TRBJ2-7	.	14	TGCAGTGCTAGAGATATAGACGTGTCCTACGAGCAGTACTTC	CSARDIDVSYEQYF
many	TRBV11-2	TRBJ2-5	.	16	TGTGCCAGCAGCTCCATCGGGCGGGACGTTACGTGGACCCAGTACTTC	CASSSIGRDVTWTQYF
many	TRBV30	TRBJ1-1	.	11	TGTGCCTGGGGACAGTCTGCTGAAGCTTTCTTT	CAWGQSAEAFF
many	TRBV30	TRBJ2-1	.	11	TGTGCCTGGAGTGGACAATATGAGCAGTTCTTC	CAWSGQYEQFF
many	TRBV30	TRBJ1-2	.	15	TGTGCCTGGAGTGTACGGGGCAAAGCTAACTATGGCTACACCTTC	CAWSVRGKANYGYTF
few	TRBV6-1	TRBJ2-1	.	13	TGTGCCAGCAGACGGGCCCGAGGGGGTGAGCAGTTCTTC	CASRRARGGEQFF
.	TRBV29-1	TRBJ1-1	.	14	TGCAGCGCTGTGGAGAACAGGGTGGGCACTGAAGCTTTCTTT	CSAVENRVGTEAFF
.	TRBV15	TRBJ2-1	TRBD2	16	TGTGCCACCAGCAGCCCACTAGCGGACCCCTCCAATGAGCAGTTCTTC	CATSSPLADPSNEQFF
.	TRBV19	TRBJ2-1	.	15	TGTGCCAGTAGTATCGTGGTCGACGCCTACAATGAGCAGTTCTTC	CASSIVVDAYNEQFF
.	TRBV27	TRBJ2-2	.	17	TGTGCCAGCAGTTTGAAGGGATATCCGGGGGCTGTCGGGGAGCTGTTTTTT	CASSLKGYPGAVGELFF
few	TRBV4-3	TRBJ2-2	.	17	TGCGCCAGCAGCCAAGAGCCGGGGGAACTAAACACCGGGGAGCTGTTTTTT	CASSQEPGELNTGELFF
few	TRBV28	TRBJ2-5	.	15	TGTGCCAGCAGTTCAGGAGGGTTGGGGCAAGAGACCCAGTACTTC	CASSSGGLGQETQYF
.	TRBV29-1	TRBJ2-7	.	12	TGCAGCGTTGCTCGAGGGTTCGACGAGCAGTACTTC	CSVARGFDEQYF
many	TRBV5-1	TRBJ1-6	.	14	TGCGCCAGCAGCTTGGGACAGAATAATTCACCCCTCCACTTT	CASSLGQNNSPLHF
many	TRBV28	TRBJ2-1	.	15	TGTGCCAGCGCGACACGACCGAGCTCCTACAATGAGCAGTTCTTC	CASATRPSSYNEQFF
many	TRBV6-1	TRBJ2-7	TRBD1	15	TGTGCCAGCAGTTCCGCTAGGACAGGGAGCTACGAGCAGTACTTC	CASSSARTGSYEQYF
many	TRBV6-1	TRBJ1-1	.	15	TGTGCCAGCAGCTACCTAGATGACGGGAACACTGAAGCTTTCTTT	CASSYLDDGNTEAFF
many	TRBV3-1	TRBJ2-7	.	16	TGTGCCAGCAGCCCCACTACCGGGACTGGCTCCTACGAGCAGTACTTC	CASSPTTGTGSYEQYF
many	TRBV30	TRBJ2-1	TRBD1	15	TGTGCCTGGAGTGTGCCCCCGGGACAGTACAATGAGCAGTTCTTC	CAWSVPPGQYNEQFF
many	TRBV12-3/TRBV12-4	TRBJ2-7	TRBD2	15	TGTGCCAGCAGTTTCACCGGGACTAGGGGTGGCGAGCAGTACTTC	CASSFTGTRGGEQYF
.	TRBV15	TRBJ2-1	.	14	TGTGCCACCAGCAGGTATGGGGCCTACAATGAGCAGTTCTTC	CATSRYGAYNEQFF
few	TRBV19	TRBJ2-3	TRBD1	14	TGTGCCAGTAGTCCCAGGGGGCAGGCAGATACGCAGTATTTT	CASSPRGQADTQYF
many	TRBV18	TRBJ1-4	.	13	TGTGCCAGCTCACAGGCTATGGGGGAAAAACTGTTTTTT	CASSQAMGEKLFF
.	TRBV30	TRBJ2-1	.	14	TGTGCCTGGAGTTTCTCCCGGAGTGTAGGTGAGCAGTTCTTC	CAWSFSRSVGEQFF
many	TRBV7-9	TRBJ2-3	TRBD2	14	TGTGCCAGCAGCCTAGCGGGAAGGACAGATACGCAGTATTTT	CASSLAGRTDTQYF
.	TRBV6-1	TRBJ2-1	TRBD2	19	TGTGCCAGCACTTTATTGGGACTAGCGGGAGGGCCGAGTAACTATGAGCAGTTCTTC	CASTLLGLAGGPSNYEQFF
few	TRBV29-1	TRBJ2-1	TRBD2	16	TGCAGCGTTGAAGACGCTGCTAGCGGGAGGGCTATTGAGCAGTTCTTC	CSVEDAASGRAIEQFF
few	TRBV30	TRBJ2-1	TRBD2	15	TGTGCCTGGAGTGTACTAGCGGGGATCCCCAATGAGCAGTTCTTC	CAWSVLAGIPNEQFF
many	TRBV28	TRBJ1-1	.	12	TGTGCCAGCAGTTTCTGGGGGGCTGAAGCTTTCTTT	CASSFWGAEAFF
many	TRBV11-3	TRBJ1-1	.	14	TGTGCCAGCAGCTTAGGTTTGCGGGGTCCGGAAGCTTTCTTT	CASSLGLRGPEAFF
few	TRBV7-9	TRBJ2-7	.	13	TGTGCCAGCAGCCTCCCGGGGAAATACGAGCAGTACTTC	CASSLPGKYEQYF
many	TRBV28	TRBJ2-1	.	15	TGTGCCAGCAGGGGAGACATACGGGTAACCAATGAGCAGTTCTTC	CASRGDIRVTNEQFF
.	TRBV29-1	TRBJ2-1	TRBD1	13	TGCAGCGTTGTAAGGACAGGGGGCGGTGAGCAGTTCTTC	CSVVRTGGGEQFF
.	TRBV5-1	TRBJ1-1	TRBD1	15	TGCGCCAGCAGCTTGATAACAGGGGGCATCGCTGAAGCTTTCTTT	CASSLITGGIAEAFF
.	TRBV29-1	TRBJ1-4	.	11	TGCAGCGGGCAGGGGACTGAAAAACTGTTTTTT	CSGQGTEKLFF
few	TRBV7-9	TRBJ2-7	TRBD1	16	TGTGCCAGCAGCTTCTGGGAGGCGACAGGGGGCTACGAGCAGTACTTC	CASSFWEATGGYEQYF
many	TRBV20-1	TRBJ1-5	.	12	TGCAGTGCAAGGACAGCAAATCAGCCCCAGCATTTT	CSARTANQPQHF
many	TRBV29-1	TRBJ2-1	TRBD1	12	TGCAGCGGGGGACAGTCAGGCAATGAGCAGTTCTTC	CSGGQSGNEQFF
few	TRBV29-1	TRBJ2-1	.	13	TGCAGCGTTGACACAGGGACTAAGAATGAGCAGTTCTTC	CSVDTGTKNEQFF
few	TRBV12-5	TRBJ2-7	.	13	TGTGCTAGTGGTCCGGGACTGAGCTACGAGCAGTACTTC	CASGPGLSYEQYF
few	TRBV10-3	TRBJ1-1	TRBD1	14	TGTGCCATCAGTGATCCAGGACAGGCCACTGAAGCTTTCTTT	CAISDPGQATEAFF
.	TRBV19	TRBJ1-5	TRBD1	14	TGTGCCAGTAGTATACAGGGGGCGGCCCAGCCCCAGCATTTT	CASSIQGAAQPQHF
many	TRBV2	TRBJ2-5	TRBD2	15	TGTGCCAGCAGTGTCAGCGGGAGGGGCGGAGAGACCCAGTACTTC	CASSVSGRGGETQYF
.	TRBV20-1	TRBJ2-5	.	15	TGCAGTGCTAGAGACCCCACGGCCCTCCAAGAGACCCAGTACTTC	CSARDPTALQETQYF
many	TRBV6-1	TRBJ2-1	.	15	TGTGCCAGCAGTGAAGAGGGCAGGGGTCACAATGAGCAGTTCTTC	CASSEEGRGHNEQFF
.	TRBV27	TRBJ2-3	.	13	TGTGCCAGCAGTTTCGAAGGCCCCTATACGCAGTATTTT	CASSFEGPYTQYF
.	TRBV5-6	TRBJ1-2	.	14	TGTGCCAGCAGCTTGCAAAGGGATGTCTATGGCTACACCTTC	CASSLQRDVYGYTF
many	TRBV12-3/TRBV12-4	TRBJ2-7	.	12	TGTGCCAGCAGTTTTGAGCCGTTGGAGCAGTACTTC	CASSFEPLEQYF
.	TRBV27	TRBJ2-7	TRBD2	15	TGTGCCAGCAGTTTATATAGCGGGGCCTCCTACGAGCAGTACTTC	CASSLYSGASYEQYF
many	TRBV30	TRBJ1-1	.	14	TGTGCCTGGAGTTTGCAGGGCCTGGACACTGAAGCTTTCTTT	CAWSLQGLDTEAFF
many	TRBV24-1	TRBJ2-1	.	12	TGTGCCACCAGTGTGTTAGGCTATGAGCAGTTCTTC	CATSVLGYEQFF
few	TRBV20-1	TRBJ2-2	.	12	TGCAGTGCTAACGGATACACCGGGGAGCTGTTTTTT	CSANGYTGELFF
few	TRBV11-2	TRBJ2-7	.	14	TGTGCCAGCAGCTTAACAGGAATTTTCTACGAGCAGTACTTC	CASSLTGIFYEQYF
.	TRBV19	TRBJ2-7	TRBD1	15	TGTGCCACCTCCCGTATCCGGGACAGGACCTACGAGCAGTACTTC	CATSRIRDRTYEQYF
many	TRBV10-3	TRBJ2-5	.	15	TGTGCCATCAGTGAGTCGAGGCCAGACCAAGAGACCCAGTACTTC	CAISESRPDQETQYF